A single sample is the source of the 3 T cell receptor beta chains below, sequenced in a study of molecular identifiers for immune sequencing clone quantification. TCRdb called the PCR reads again in MiXCR, with one record for every CDR3 protein. The data show about 640,000 distinct CDR3 sequences, with around 20% seen just once and about 0.9% held by the top ten. The sequencing input was naive CD8+ T cells from blood, with Jurkat cell RNA spiked in. Documented subset: FACS-sorted CD8+CD4-CCR7+CD45RA+ naive T cells. The receptors were sampled from a human donor in good health. Some libraries in this study had Jurkat cell RNA spiked in.

This chain links TRBV6-2 or TRBV6-3 with TRBJ2-7, with 7 bases matching TRBD1. The V gene end was trimmed by 5 bases and the J gene end by 3 bases; junction bases not matched to a gene: 7. The V gene's germline CDR1 is MNHEY and CDR2 SVGEGT. This CDR3 comprises 14 residues. This chain's CDR3 is CASSDRDSVYEQYF. For the CDR3, the DNA is TGTGCCAGCAGTGACCGGGACAGCGTCTACGAGCAGTACTTC.

The chain uses TRBV6-5 and TRBJ2-2, with 10 bases matching TRBD1. V gave up 6 bases and J gave up 6 bases; unmatched junction bases: 13. Germline V gene lookup returns CDR1 MNHEY and CDR2 SVGAGI. There are 17 residues in the CDR3. CDR3 DNA: TGTGCCAGCAGCCAAGCCGCGTGGACAGGGGGGTCCGGGGAGCTGTTTTTT. This encodes CASSQAAWTGGSGELFF.

J is TRBJ2-1 and V is TRBV11-3; 7 positions match TRBD2. The CDR3 is made up of 17 amino acids. Losses at the gene ends were 5 bases for V and 0 bases for J; bases not matched to a gene: 10. The germline V gene encodes CDR1 SGHNT and CDR2 YENEEA. CDR3 amino acids: CASSPGGVRSSYNEQFF. As DNA, the CDR3 is TGTGCCAGCAGCCCGGGAGGAGTTAGGAGCTCCTACAATGAGCAGTTCTTC.